A few counts support the clone carrying this T cell receptor beta chain. Its antigen is unknown. These data belong to a study of response to subunit inactivated influenza vaccine. Study outcomes and limitations: Authors suggested few new T cells are recruited by each seasonal influenza vaccination.

CDR1 is SGHAT, CDR2 FQNNGV, per germline. The CDR3 extends over 20 amino acids. The trim removed 5 bases at V and 2 bases at J, leaving 15 bases unmatched. Using its own MiXCR run on the RT-PCR reads, TCRdb lists one record per CDR3 protein. This sample has about 650,000 distinct CDR3 sequences, with roughly 14% found just once. The TCR originated in a man in his forties or fifties who received an inactivated influenza vaccine. The chain recombines TRBV11-2 with TRBJ2-1; 13 bases fit TRBD2. Sequences were derived from PBMCs from blood, sampled 11 to 12 days after vaccination. CDR3 coding DNA: TGTGCCAGCAGCGGACCCCACCTTTGGACTAGCGGGAGTACCTACAATGAGCAGTTCTTC. Its protein product is CASSGPHLWTSGSTYNEQFF.